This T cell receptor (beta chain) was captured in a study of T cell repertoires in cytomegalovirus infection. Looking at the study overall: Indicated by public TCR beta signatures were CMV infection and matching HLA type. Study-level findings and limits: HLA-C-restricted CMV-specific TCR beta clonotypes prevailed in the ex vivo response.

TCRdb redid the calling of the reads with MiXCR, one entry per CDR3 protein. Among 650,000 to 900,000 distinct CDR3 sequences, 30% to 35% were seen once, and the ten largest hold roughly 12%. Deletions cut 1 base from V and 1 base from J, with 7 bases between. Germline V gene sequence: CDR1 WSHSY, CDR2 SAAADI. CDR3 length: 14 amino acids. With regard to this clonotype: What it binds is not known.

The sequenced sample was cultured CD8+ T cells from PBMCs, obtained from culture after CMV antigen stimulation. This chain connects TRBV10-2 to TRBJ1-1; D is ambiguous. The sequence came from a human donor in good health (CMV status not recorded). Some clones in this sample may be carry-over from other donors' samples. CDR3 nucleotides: TGCGCCAGCAGTGAGTGGGCCGGGAACACTGAAGCTTTCTTT. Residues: CASSEWAGNTEAFF.